This T cell receptor beta chain is from a study of blood T cell repertoires in COVID-19. Overall study context: Sources were T cells, B-cell-depleted T cells, or PBMCs; the material itself was cDNA or gDNA.

Germline V gene data show CDR1 as SGDLS and CDR2 as YYNGEE. The V gene end was trimmed by 4 bases and the J gene end by 2 bases; junction bases not matched to a gene: 13. CDR3 length: 17 residues. Sequencing used immunoSEQ multiplex PCR; TCRdb keeps in-frame clones, though not all of them. The top ten clones hold more than 10% of a sample with roughly 160,000 clones, less than 85% of them seen once. Researchers sorted participants into cohorts using their self-reported clinical history. What the recovered Cohort 3 donors had was two negative PCRs, clearance, or symptom resolution. This chain connects TRBV9 to TRBJ2-3; 7 bases map to TRBD2. The sequencing sample was made of PBMCs or T cells enriched from blood (not recorded which). The TCR originated in a man aged 45-60 years who had recovered from COVID-19. Here the CDR3 DNA reads TGTGCCAGCAGCCAAGGGCTAGCGGCGCATTACACAGATACGCAGTATTTT. It encodes CASSQGLAAHYTDTQYF. The complete variable domain, with remaining parts taken from reference TRBV9 and TRBJ2-3, reads DSGVTQTPKHLITATGQRVTLRCSPRSGDLSVYWYQQSLDQGLQFLIQYYNGEERAKGNILERFSAQQFPDLHSELNLSSLELGDSALYFCASSQGLAAHYTDTQYFGPGTRLTVL.